This T cell receptor beta chain stems from a study of shared clonotypes between healthy human individuals. General study results and limits: Even with large depth, rarefaction showed that sorted-subset sequencing was incomplete.

Worth noting for this clone: What it binds is unknown.

Germline V lookup: CDR1 LNHNV, CDR2 YYDKDF (reference sequence). V lost 3 bases and J lost 6, with 8 bases in between. The CDR3 totals 12 residues. Generated by immunoSEQ multiplex PCR, the TCRdb table keeps only in-frame clones and is missing some. The data show roughly 1,800,000 clones, with roughly 94% seen just once and approximately 1.2% held by the top ten. Naive CD8 cells comprised CD45RO-negative, CCR7-positively selected cells, excluding terminally differentiated effector memory CD45RA+ cells. The receptor was derived from a man aged 18-30 years in good health. This chain links TRBV15 with TRBJ1-2, with D possibly TRBD1 on 5 matching bases. The specimen sequenced was naive CD8+ T cells sorted from blood. CDR3: CATSRGGNGYTF. The CDR3 DNA reads as TGTGCCACCAGCAGGGGGGGAAATGGCTACACCTTC.